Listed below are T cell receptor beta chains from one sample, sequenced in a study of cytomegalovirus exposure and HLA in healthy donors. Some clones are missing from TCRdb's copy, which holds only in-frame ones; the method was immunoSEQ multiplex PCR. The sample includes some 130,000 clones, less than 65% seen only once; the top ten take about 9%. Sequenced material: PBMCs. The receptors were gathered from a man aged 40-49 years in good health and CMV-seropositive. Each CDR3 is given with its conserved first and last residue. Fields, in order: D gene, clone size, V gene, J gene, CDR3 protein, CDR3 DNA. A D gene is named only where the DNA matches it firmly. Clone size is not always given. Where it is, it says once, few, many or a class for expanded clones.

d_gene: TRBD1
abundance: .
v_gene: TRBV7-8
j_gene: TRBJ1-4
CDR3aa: CASSIQGALANEKLFF
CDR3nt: TGTGCCAGCAGCATACAGGGGGCGCTGGCTAATGAAAAACTGTTTTTT

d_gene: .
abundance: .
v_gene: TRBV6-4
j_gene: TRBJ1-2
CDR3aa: CASSGQWTTDANYGYTF
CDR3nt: TGTGCCAGCAGTGGGCAGTGGACTACCGACGCTAACTATGGCTACACCTTC

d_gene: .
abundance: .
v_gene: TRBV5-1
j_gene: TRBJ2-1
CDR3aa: CASRTQETYNEQFF
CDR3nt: TGCGCCAGCAGAACACAGGAGACATACAATGAGCAGTTCTTC

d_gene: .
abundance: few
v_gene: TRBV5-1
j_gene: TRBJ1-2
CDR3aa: CASRPPDTLYGYTF
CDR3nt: TGCGCCAGCAGACCGCCGGACACCCTCTATGGCTACACCTTC

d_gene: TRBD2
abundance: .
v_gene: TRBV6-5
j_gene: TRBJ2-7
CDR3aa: CASSYLAGGPYEQYF
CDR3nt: TGTGCCAGCAGTTACCTAGCGGGGGGGCCGTACGAGCAGTACTTC

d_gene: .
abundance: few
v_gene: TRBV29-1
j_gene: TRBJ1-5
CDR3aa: CSVGRDKDQPQHF
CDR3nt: TGCAGCGTTGGTAGGGACAAAGATCAGCCCCAGCATTTT

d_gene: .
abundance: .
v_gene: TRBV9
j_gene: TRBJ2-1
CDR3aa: CASSVERERLLF
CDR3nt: TGTGCCAGCAGCGTAGAAAGGGAGCGGCTGCTCTTC

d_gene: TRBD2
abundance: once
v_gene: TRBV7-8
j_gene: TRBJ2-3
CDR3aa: CASSLGREPPPDTQYF
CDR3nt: TGTGCCAGCAGCCTCGGGCGGGAGCCCCCTCCAGATACGCAGTATTTT

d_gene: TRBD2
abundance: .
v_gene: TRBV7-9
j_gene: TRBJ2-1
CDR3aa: CASNWGGEHEQFF
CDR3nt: TGTGCCAGCAACTGGGGGGGAGAGCATGAGCAGTTCTTC

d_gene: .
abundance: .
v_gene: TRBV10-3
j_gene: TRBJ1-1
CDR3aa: CAISGGRGDTEAFF
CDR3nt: TGTGCCATCAGTGGAGGAAGGGGCGACACTGAAGCTTTCTTT

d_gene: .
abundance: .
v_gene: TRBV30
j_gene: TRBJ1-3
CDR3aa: CAWSVAQAGNTIYF
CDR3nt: TGTGCCTGGAGTGTAGCCCAGGCTGGAAACACCATATATTTT

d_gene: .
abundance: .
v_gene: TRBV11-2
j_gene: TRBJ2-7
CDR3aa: CASSFPGTQREQYF
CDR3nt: TGTGCCAGCAGCTTCCCCGGGACACAACGCGAGCAGTACTTC

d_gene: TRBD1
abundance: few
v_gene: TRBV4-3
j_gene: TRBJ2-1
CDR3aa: CASSPQTGTGVYNEQFF
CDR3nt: TGCGCCAGCAGCCCCCAGACCGGGACAGGGGTCTACAATGAGCAGTTCTTC